The clone carrying this TCR beta chain came up a few times. Clones were read by immunoSEQ multiplex PCR, and TCRdb kept only the in-frame ones, dropping some. The profile shows 85,000 to 100,000 clones, approximately 79% of them singletons. The sample is drawn from a study of radiotherapy plus CTLA-4 blockade in lung cancer. The length of the CDR3 is 15 residues. With V trimmed by 4 bases and J by 6 bases, 7 bases remained unmatched. The germline gives CDR1 SGHNT, CDR2 YYREEE (reference sequence). Here the sequenced sample was peripheral blood, taken from a patient treated with radiotherapy plus ipilimumab. The origin of this receptor is a human donor with non-small cell lung cancer that progressed on radiotherapy plus ipilimumab. This chain links TRBV5-4 with TRBJ1-6; the match to TRBD1 covers 7 bases. The CDR3 DNA is TGTGCCAGCAGCCTGGGCGGGACAGTTAATTCACCCCTCCACTTT. Translating gives CASSLGGTVNSPLHF.